This T cell receptor (beta chain) derives from a study of PD-1 blockade in classical Hodgkin lymphoma. In regard to this clone: Its antigen is currently unknown.

Assay: immunoSEQ multiplex PCR; the TCRdb copy retains only in-frame clones and omits some. Of approximately 52,000 clones in the sample, about 89% were seen once. Specified time point: cycle 4 day 1 (C4D1), after more than five weeks of nivolumab. After autologous stem cell transplantation all patients relapsed, and prior brentuximab vedotin exposure differed between cohorts. Study-wide results and limits: Relapsed/refractory patients reportedly had the lowest baseline TCR diversity, below newly diagnosed patients, who were below healthy donors. It was CD4+ TCR diversity, not CD8+, that rose significantly by C4D1.

Sequenced material: peripheral blood mononuclear cells (PBMCs), taken before the fourth cycle of nivolumab. This sequence was found in a human donor with classical Hodgkin lymphoma.

The CDR3 region has the DNA TGTGCCAGCAGCGTAGGAGGGCAGAATCAGCCCCAGCATTTT. It specifies CASSVGGQNQPQHF. The chain joins TRBV9 to TRBJ1-5; D is unclear. From germline, CDR1 is SGDLS and CDR2 YYNGEE. Trimming shortened V by 0 bases and J by 4 bases, and 8 bases separated the two germline ends. The CDR3 has 14 residues.